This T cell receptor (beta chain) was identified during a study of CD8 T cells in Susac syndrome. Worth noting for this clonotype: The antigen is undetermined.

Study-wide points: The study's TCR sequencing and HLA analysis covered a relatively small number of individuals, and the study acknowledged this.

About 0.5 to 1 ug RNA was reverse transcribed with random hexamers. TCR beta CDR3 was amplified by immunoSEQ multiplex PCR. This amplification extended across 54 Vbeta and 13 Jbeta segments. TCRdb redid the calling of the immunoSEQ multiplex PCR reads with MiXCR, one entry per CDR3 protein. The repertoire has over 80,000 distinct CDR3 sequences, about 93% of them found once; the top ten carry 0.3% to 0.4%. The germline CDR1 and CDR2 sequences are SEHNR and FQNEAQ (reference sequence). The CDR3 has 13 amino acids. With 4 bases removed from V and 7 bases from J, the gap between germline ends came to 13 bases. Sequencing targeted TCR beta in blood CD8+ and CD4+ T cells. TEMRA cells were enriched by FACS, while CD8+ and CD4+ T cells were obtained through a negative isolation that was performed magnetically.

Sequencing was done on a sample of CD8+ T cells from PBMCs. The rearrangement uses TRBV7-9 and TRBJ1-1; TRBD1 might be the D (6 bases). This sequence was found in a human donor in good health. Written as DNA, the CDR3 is TGTGCCAGCAGCTGGAAGGGGGGCGGTGAAGCTTTCTTT. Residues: CASSWKGGGEAFF.